This TCR beta chain was retrieved from a study of T cell responses to AZD1222 COVID-19 vaccine. The data were produced by immunoSEQ multiplex PCR, yet TCRdb's version contains in-frame clones alone and is incomplete. The sample lists around 100,000 clones; about 89% were seen once. V lost 3 bases, J lost 5 bases, and 10 bases lay in between. Germline CDR1 is MGHDK and CDR2 is SYGVNS. The CDR3 contains 13 residues. The sample was peripheral blood, taken on day 0 of MenACWY control vaccination. J is TRBJ1-2 and V is TRBV25-1; possible D gene TRBD1, 6 bases. The receptor was derived from an adult in good health. Here the CDR3 reads CASSDTGRYGYTF. The CDR3 DNA follows: TGTGCCAGCAGTGACACAGGGCGGTATGGCTACACCTTC.